This TCR beta chain was retrieved from a study of identical twins. A universal primer site was added by template switching, and unique molecular identifiers were carried by the cDNA. TCRdb reanalysed the 5' RACE reads using MiXCR and keeps one entry per CDR3 protein. Counted here are roughly 570,000 distinct CDR3 sequences, roughly 9.9% occurring once; the ten biggest clones make up more than 2.5%. Notes on this clonotype: Its antigen is unknown.

Study-wide results and limits: Out-of-frame alpha sequences that twins shared showed excess low generation probability. Insertions were reduced in abundant cord blood beta clonotypes but not in memory repertoires. Zero-insertion analyses might be partly confounded by invariant T cells like MAIT and iNKT.

Separately, the same data were catalogued under a study of yellow fever vaccine responses in identical twins.

This clonotype originated in a woman under 30 in good health. Sequencing was done on a sample of PBMCs.

For the CDR3, the DNA is TGTGCCAGCAGCCCTACAGGGATCATTAACTATGGCTACACCTTC. Translation: CASSPTGIINYGYTF. The J gene is TRBJ1-2, the V gene TRBV7-9; D perhaps matches TRBD1 (6 bases). Per the germline V gene, CDR1 is SEHNR and CDR2 is FQNEAQ (reference sequence). Trimming cost V 5 bases and J 1 base, with 14 bases left between them. The length of the CDR3 is 15 residues.